The rows below give T cell receptor beta chains drawn from one sample of a study of T-cell memory formation after mild COVID-19. TCRdb itself ran the 5' RACE reads through MiXCR, one entry per CDR3 protein. The sample records around 250,000 distinct CDR3 sequences, 15% to 20% being singletons. The sequencing sample was made of PBMCs or a T cell subset sorted from them (not recorded which). All receptors derive from a man between 18 and 35 years old who had mild COVID-19 (a few samples of this study predate the infection). Cell type and time point are not known. The CDR3 runs from the conserved cysteine through the conserved F or W. D genes are given only for firm matches. Clone size, where shown, is once, few, many, or a class for clones that have expanded.

CDR3 protein	CDR3 DNA	V gene	D gene	clone size	J gene
CASSKAGSTYEQYF	TGTGCCAGCAGCAAAGCGGGCAGCACATACGAGCAGTACTTC	TRBV6-5	NA	NA	TRBJ2-7
CASSLDFGGRTQYF	TGTGCCAGCAGCTTAGATTTCGGAGGGAGGACCCAGTACTTC	TRBV7-2	NA	NA	TRBJ2-5
CASSQDGLSNQPQHF	TGCGCCAGCAGCCAAGATGGTTTGAGCAATCAGCCCCAGCATTTT	TRBV4-1	NA	many	TRBJ1-5
CASRATGAGGYTF	TGTGCCAGCAGGGCGACAGGGGCAGGAGGCTACACCTTC	TRBV25-1	TRBD1	NA	TRBJ1-2
CASSLGEQGTQHF	TGTGCCAGCAGCTTAGGAGAGCAGGGGACCCAGCATTTT	TRBV7-2	NA	NA	TRBJ1-5
CASSQDLERGRVYGYTF	TGTGCCAGCAGCCAAGACTTGGAGAGGGGCCGTGTCTATGGCTACACCTTC	TRBV4-2	NA	NA	TRBJ1-2
CSGARSGGFQETQYF	TGCAGTGGAGCCAGGAGCGGGGGGTTCCAAGAGACCCAGTACTTC	TRBV20-1	TRBD2	NA	TRBJ2-5
CASRGAGANTGELFF	TGTGCCAGCCGGGGAGCGGGGGCGAACACCGGGGAGCTGTTTTTT	TRBV6-5	TRBD2	NA	TRBJ2-2
CASSYSGAQNQPQHF	TGTGCCAGCAGTTACTCTGGGGCGCAGAATCAGCCCCAGCATTTT	TRBV6-5	NA	NA	TRBJ1-5
CASRSTGGLDTQYF	TGTGCCAGCAGGTCGACAGGGGGCTTAGATACGCAGTATTTT	TRBV7-3	TRBD1	NA	TRBJ2-3
CASSLARTSGFPSSYNEQFF	TGCGCCAGCAGCTTGGCACGGACTAGCGGGTTTCCGAGCTCCTACAATGAGCAGTTCTTC	TRBV5-1	TRBD2	few	TRBJ2-1
CASSRPMGTSYNSPLHF	TGTGCCAGCAGCCGTCCGATGGGGACCTCCTATAATTCACCCCTCCACTTT	TRBV7-9	NA	NA	TRBJ1-6
CASTHRSRGYTGELFF	TGTGCCAGCACCCATCGGTCCAGGGGTTACACCGGGGAGCTGTTTTTT	TRBV7-9	NA	NA	TRBJ2-2
CASSPGITGSPLHF	TGTGCCAGCAGCCCAGGGATAACCGGCTCACCCCTCCACTTT	TRBV7-8	NA	few	TRBJ1-6
CASSLIPEIQETQYF	TGTGCCAGCAGTTTAATACCAGAAATCCAAGAGACCCAGTACTTC	TRBV28	NA	NA	TRBJ2-5
CASTRSGANQPQHF	TGTGCCAGCACGAGGTCAGGGGCAAATCAGCCCCAGCATTTT	TRBV2	NA	NA	TRBJ1-5
CASSETDYGYTF	TGTGCCAGCAGCGAGACGGACTATGGCTACACCTTC	TRBV7-8	NA	NA	TRBJ1-2
CASSERVPGGSNYEQYF	TGCGCCAGCAGCGAAAGGGTCCCCGGAGGCTCTAACTACGAGCAGTACTTC	TRBV10-1	NA	few	TRBJ2-7
CASSYSFGPVGSPLHF	TGTGCCAGCAGTTACTCGTTCGGGCCGGTGGGTTCACCCCTCCACTTT	TRBV6-2/TRBV6-3	NA	few	TRBJ1-6
CASSLLTGGGTGELFF	TGTGCCAGCAGTTTACTAACAGGGGGCGGCACCGGGGAGCTGTTTTTT	TRBV12-3/TRBV12-4	TRBD1	few	TRBJ2-2